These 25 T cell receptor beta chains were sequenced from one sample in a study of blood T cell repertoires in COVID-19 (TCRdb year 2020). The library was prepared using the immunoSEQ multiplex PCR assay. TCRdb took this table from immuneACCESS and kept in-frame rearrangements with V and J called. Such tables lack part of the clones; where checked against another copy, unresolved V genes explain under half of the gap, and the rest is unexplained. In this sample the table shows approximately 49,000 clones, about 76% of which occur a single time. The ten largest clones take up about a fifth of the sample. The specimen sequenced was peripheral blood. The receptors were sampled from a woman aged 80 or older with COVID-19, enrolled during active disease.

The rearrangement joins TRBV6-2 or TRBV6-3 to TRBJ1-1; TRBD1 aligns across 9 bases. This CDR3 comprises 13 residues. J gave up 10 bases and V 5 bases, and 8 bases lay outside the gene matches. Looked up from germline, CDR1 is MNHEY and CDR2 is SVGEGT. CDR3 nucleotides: TGTGCCAGCAGTAGAGAACAGGGGGCAAGAGCTTTCTTT. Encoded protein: CASSREQGARAFF.

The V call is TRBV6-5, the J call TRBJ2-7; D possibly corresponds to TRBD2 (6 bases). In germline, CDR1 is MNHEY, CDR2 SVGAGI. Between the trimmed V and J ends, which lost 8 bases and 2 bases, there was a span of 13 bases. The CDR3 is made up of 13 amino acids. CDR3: CASGPGLPYEQYF. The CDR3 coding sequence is TGTGCCAGCGGACCGGGACTTCCCTACGAGCAGTACTTC.

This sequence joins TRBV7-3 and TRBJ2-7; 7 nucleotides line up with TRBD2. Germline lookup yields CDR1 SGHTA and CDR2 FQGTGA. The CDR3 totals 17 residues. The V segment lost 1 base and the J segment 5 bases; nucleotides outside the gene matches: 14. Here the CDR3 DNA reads TGTGCCAGCAGCTTAATGTCGGGCGGGAGTTTCCTGAACGAGCAGTACTTC. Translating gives CASSLMSGGSFLNEQYF.

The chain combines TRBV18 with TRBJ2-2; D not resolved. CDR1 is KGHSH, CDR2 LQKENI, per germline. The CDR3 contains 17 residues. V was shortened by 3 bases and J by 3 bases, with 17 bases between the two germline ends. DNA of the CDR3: TGTGCCAGCTCACCCTACAGCTCCCGATTATACACCGGGGAGCTGTTTTTT. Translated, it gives CASSPYSSRLYTGELFF.

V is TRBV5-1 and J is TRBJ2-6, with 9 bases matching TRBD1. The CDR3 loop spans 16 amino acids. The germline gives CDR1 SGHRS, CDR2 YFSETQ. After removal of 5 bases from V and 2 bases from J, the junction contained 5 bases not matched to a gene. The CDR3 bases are TGCGCCAGCAGTTTACAGGGGGCAACTGGGGCCAACGTCCTGACTTTC. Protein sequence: CASSLQGATGANVLTF.

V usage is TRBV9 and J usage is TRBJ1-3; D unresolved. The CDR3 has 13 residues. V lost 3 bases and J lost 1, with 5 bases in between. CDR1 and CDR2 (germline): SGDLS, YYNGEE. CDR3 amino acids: CASSAGSGNTIYF. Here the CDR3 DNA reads TGTGCCAGCAGCGCGGGATCTGGAAACACCATATATTTT.

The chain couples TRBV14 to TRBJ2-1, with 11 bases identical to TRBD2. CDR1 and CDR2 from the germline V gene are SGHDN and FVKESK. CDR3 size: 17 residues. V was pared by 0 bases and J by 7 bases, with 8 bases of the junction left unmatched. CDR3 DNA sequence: TGTGCCAGCAGCCAAGATCTGTCTAGCGGGAGGTGGAATGAGCAGTTCTTC. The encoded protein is CASSQDLSSGRWNEQFF.

DNA of the CDR3: TGCGCCAGCAGCTTGGGACAGGGCAATGAGCAGTTCTTC. Amino acids: CASSLGQGNEQFF. The chain carries TRBV5-1 and TRBJ2-1; 7 bases are a match to TRBD1. The germline V gene encodes CDR1 SGHRS and CDR2 YFSETQ. This CDR3 has 13 residues. The V and J ends lost 0 bases and 6 bases, in that order; junction bases with no gene match: 0.

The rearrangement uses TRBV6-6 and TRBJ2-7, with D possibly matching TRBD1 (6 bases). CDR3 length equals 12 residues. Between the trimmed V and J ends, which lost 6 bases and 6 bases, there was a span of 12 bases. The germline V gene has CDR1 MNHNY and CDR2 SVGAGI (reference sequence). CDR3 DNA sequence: TGTGCCAGCAGGACCGGGACAATCGAGCAGTACTTC. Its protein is CASRTGTIEQYF.

The CDR3 sequence is CASSVWSGSTDTQYF. The CDR3 DNA sequence: TGTGCCAGCAGCGTATGGTCGGGAAGCACAGATACGCAGTATTTT. The rearrangement joins TRBV9 to TRBJ2-3, with D possibly TRBD2 on 5 matching bases. This CDR3 is built from 15 residues. V was cut by 1 base and J by 0 bases, with 9 bases left in between. Germline V gives CDR1 SGDLS, CDR2 YYNGEE.

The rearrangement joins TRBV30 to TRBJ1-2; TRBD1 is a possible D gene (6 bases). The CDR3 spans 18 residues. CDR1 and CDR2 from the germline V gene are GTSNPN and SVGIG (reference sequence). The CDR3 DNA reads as TGTGCACAACTGCAAACCCATCTCCCGCGAGAGGGGGGGCTTGGCTACACCTTC. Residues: CAQLQTHLPREGGLGYTF. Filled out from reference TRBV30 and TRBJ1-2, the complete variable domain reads SQTIHQWPATLVQPVGSPLSLECTVEGTSNPNLYWYRQAAGRGLQLLFYSVGIGQISSEVPQNLSASRPQDRQFILSSKKLLLSDSGFYLCAQLQTHLPREGGLGYTFGSGTRLTVV.

CDR3: CARGIAGGSPDTQYF. CDR3 nucleotides: TGTGCCAGAGGAATAGCGGGAGGGTCCCCAGATACGCAGTATTTT. V and J are TRBV27 and TRBJ2-3; 11 positions match TRBD2. This CDR3 contains 15 residues. The V gene's germline CDR1 is MNHEY and CDR2 SMNVEV (reference sequence). Germline trimming cut 9 bases from V and 4 bases from J; bases unmatched to any gene: 9.

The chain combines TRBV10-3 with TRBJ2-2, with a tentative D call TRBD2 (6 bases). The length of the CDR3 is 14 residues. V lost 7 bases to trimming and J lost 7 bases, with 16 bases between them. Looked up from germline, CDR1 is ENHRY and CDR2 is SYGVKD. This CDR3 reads CAITAHGSGGELFF. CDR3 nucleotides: TGTGCCATCACCGCACACGGGAGTGGCGGGGAGCTGTTTTTT.

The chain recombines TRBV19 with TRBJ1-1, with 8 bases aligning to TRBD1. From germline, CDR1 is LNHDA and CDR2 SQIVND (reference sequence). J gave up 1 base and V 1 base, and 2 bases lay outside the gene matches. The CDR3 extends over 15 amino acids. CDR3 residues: CASSIVDRGNTEAFF. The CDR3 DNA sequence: TGTGCCAGTAGTATAGTTGACAGGGGGAACACTGAAGCTTTCTTT.

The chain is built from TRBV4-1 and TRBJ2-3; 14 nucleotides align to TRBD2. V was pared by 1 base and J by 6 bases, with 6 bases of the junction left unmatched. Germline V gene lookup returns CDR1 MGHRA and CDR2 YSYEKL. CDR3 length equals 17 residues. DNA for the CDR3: TGCGCCAGCAGCCAAGGTGGGACTAGCGGGAGAGGGGATACGCAGTATTTT. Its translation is CASSQGGTSGRGDTQYF.

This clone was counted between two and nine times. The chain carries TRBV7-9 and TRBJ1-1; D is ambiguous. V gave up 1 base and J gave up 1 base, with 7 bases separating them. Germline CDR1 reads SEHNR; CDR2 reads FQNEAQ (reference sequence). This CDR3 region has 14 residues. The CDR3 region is CASSLDTRNTEAFF. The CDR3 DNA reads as TGTGCCAGCAGCTTAGATACAAGGAACACTGAAGCTTTCTTT.

In DNA form, the CDR3 reads TGTGCCAGCAGTATGGGCAGGGGGTCCGAGACCCAGTACTTC. This gives the protein CASSMGRGSETQYF. This rearrangement joins TRBV2 to TRBJ2-5; 7 bases agree with TRBD1. CDR3 length: 14 residues. The germline gives CDR1 SNHLY, CDR2 FYNNEI. V lost 5 bases to trimming and J lost 5 bases; unmatched junction nucleotides: 8.

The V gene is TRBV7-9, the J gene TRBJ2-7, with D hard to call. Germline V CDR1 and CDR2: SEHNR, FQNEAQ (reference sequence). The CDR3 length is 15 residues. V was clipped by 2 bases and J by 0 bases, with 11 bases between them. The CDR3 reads CASSLLSINSYEQYF. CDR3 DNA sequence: TGTGCCAGCAGCTTACTTAGCATTAACTCCTACGAGCAGTACTTC.

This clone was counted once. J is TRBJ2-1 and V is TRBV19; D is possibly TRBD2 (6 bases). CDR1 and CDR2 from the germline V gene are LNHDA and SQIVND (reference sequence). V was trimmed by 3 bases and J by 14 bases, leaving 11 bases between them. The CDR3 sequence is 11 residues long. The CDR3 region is CASSIGRKEFF. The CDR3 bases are TGTGCCAGTAGTATTGGGAGGAAGGAGTTCTTC.

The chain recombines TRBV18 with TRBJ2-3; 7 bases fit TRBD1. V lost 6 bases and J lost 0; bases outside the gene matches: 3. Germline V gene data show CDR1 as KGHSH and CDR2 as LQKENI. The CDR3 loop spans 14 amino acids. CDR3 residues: CASSRQGSTDTQYF. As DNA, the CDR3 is TGTGCCAGCTCCCGACAGGGTAGCACAGATACGCAGTATTTT.

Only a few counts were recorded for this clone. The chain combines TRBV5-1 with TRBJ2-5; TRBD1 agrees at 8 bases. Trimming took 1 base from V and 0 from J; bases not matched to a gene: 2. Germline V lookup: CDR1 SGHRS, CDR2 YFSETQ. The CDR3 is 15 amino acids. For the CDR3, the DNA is TGCGCCAGCAGCTTGACAGGGGGTTACCAAGAGACCCAGTACTTC. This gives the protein CASSLTGGYQETQYF.

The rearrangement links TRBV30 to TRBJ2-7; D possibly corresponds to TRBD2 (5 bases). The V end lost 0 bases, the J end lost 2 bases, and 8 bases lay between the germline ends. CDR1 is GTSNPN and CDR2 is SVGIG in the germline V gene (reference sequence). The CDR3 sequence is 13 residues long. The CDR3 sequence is CAWSVGVAYEQYF. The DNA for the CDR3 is TGTGCCTGGAGTGTCGGGGTGGCCTACGAGCAGTACTTC.

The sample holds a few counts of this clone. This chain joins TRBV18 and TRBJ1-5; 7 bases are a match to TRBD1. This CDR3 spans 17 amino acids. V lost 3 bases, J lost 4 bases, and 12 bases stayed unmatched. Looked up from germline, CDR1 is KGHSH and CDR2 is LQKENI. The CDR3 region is CASSPPRYEGANQPQHF. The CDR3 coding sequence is TGTGCCAGCTCACCTCCCCGGTACGAGGGGGCGAATCAGCCCCAGCATTTT.

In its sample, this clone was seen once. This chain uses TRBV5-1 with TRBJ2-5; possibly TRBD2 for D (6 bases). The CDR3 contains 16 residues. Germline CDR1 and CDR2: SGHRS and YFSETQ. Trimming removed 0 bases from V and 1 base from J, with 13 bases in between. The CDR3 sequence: CASSLAGSGVQETQYF. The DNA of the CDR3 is TGCGCCAGCAGCTTGGCGGGTAGCGGAGTCCAAGAGACCCAGTACTTC.

The CDR3 region has the DNA TGTGCCAGCAGCCGGATTAGCGGGAGCCTATCCTACGAGCAGTACTTC. Its translation is CASSRISGSLSYEQYF. V is TRBV5-8 and J is TRBJ2-7; 9 bases match TRBD2. CDR1 is SGHTS and CDR2 is YDEGEE in the germline V gene. V lost 4 bases and J lost 1; bases outside the gene matches: 9. The CDR3 has 16 residues.